Presented here are 8 T cell receptor beta chains from one specimen sequenced in a study of blood T cell repertoires in COVID-19. Assay: immunoSEQ multiplex PCR; the TCRdb copy retains only in-frame clones and omits some. The repertoire has 200,000 or so clones, about 80% of them found once; the top ten carry roughly 14%. Input material: peripheral blood. The receptors derive from a man aged 25 to 40 with active or convalescent COVID-19.

The V and J genes are TRBV14 and TRBJ2-1; D is unresolved. The CDR3 has 14 amino acids. Per the germline V gene, CDR1 is SGHDN and CDR2 is FVKESK. Trimming removed 1 base at V and 0 bases at J, with 4 bases between. This chain's CDR3 is CASSQGSSYNEQFF. The CDR3 region has the DNA TGTGCCAGCAGCCAAGGGAGCTCCTACAATGAGCAGTTCTTC.

The chain is built from TRBV6-5 and TRBJ2-1, with TRBD2 matching 7 bases. CDR1 is MNHEY, CDR2 SVGAGI, per germline. V gave up 0 bases and J gave up 9 bases; unmatched junction bases: 8. The CDR3 is 15 residues long. CDR3 amino acids: CASSYSGLVQGEQFF. CDR3 sequence (DNA): TGTGCCAGCAGTTACTCTGGACTAGTCCAAGGTGAGCAGTTCTTC.

This chain links TRBV24-1 with TRBJ2-2, with TRBD1 identical over 10 bases. J gave up 6 bases and V 9 bases, and 6 bases lay outside the gene matches. Germline loops: CDR1 KGHDR, CDR2 SFDVKD. The CDR3 loop spans 14 amino acids. CDR3 amino acids: CATSRTGGAGELFF. The CDR3 bases are TGTGCCACCTCTCGGACAGGGGGGGCCGGGGAGCTGTTTTTT.

The chain is built from TRBV19 and TRBJ2-1; perhaps TRBD1 as D (6 bases). The CDR3 sequence is 15 residues long. V was shortened by 6 bases and J by 2 bases, with 14 bases between the two germline ends. Germline assignment: CDR1 LNHDA and CDR2 SQIVND (reference sequence). As DNA, the CDR3 is TGTGCCAGTAGCGGACAGATCGGCGCCTACAATGAGCAGTTCTTC. This encodes CASSGQIGAYNEQFF.

This chain links TRBV7-2 with TRBJ1-4; no firm D call. CDR1 and CDR2 (germline): SGHTA, FQGNSA. V lost 4 bases and J 5 bases, leaving 14 bases between the germline ends. This CDR3 has 15 residues. The CDR3 DNA follows: TGTGCCAGCAGCTCACGCCGGGTCCCAAATGAAAAACTGTTTTTT. Its translation: CASSSRRVPNEKLFF.

Ten or more counts support this clone. V and J are TRBV29-1 and TRBJ2-7; 10 nucleotides agree with TRBD1. With 6 bases clipped from V and 4 bases from J, the junction kept 9 bases outside the gene matches. The CDR3 totals 14 residues. Germline values: CDR1 SQVTM, CDR2 ANQGSEA. In nucleotides, the CDR3 is TGCAGCGTCGATCGACAGGGGGCGGGATACGAGCAGTACTTC. It translates to CSVDRQGAGYEQYF.

The chain uses TRBV4-1 and TRBJ1-5; weak D call: TRBD1 (6 bases). V lost 1 base and J 11 bases, leaving 18 bases between the germline ends. Germline V gene lookup returns CDR1 MGHRA and CDR2 YSYEKL. The CDR3 is 15 residues long. For the CDR3, the DNA is TGCGCCAGCAGCCAAGCGACCCTCAACAGGGAAGCCCAGCATTTT. Protein product: CASSQATLNREAQHF.

This clone has just a few counts. The genes are TRBV27 and TRBJ1-5, with TRBD1 as a possible D gene (6 bases). This CDR3 region has 14 residues. Trimming took 3 bases from V and 10 from J, leaving 16 bases between them. Per the germline V gene, CDR1 is MNHEY and CDR2 is SMNVEV (reference sequence). The DNA of the CDR3 is TGTGCCAGCAGTTTCCAGGGGTTCCTAGGACCCCAGCATTTT. As protein: CASSFQGFLGPQHF.